This TCR beta chain was found in a study of blood T cell repertoires in COVID-19. In the study overall: Both acute and convalescent COVID-19 samples were obtained from the United States, Italy and Spain. Sample material is recorded as cDNA or gDNA derived from T cells, B-cell-depleted T cells, or PBMCs.

Original data processing: Nucleated cell number was recorded as an estimate derived from reference gene primer amplification. TCRdb's copy holds only in-frame clones and misses some; the assay was immunoSEQ multiplex PCR. Clone size and V and J calls were adopted from that table, with D and trimming inferred from the DNA. The sample carries more than 250,000 clones, approximately 83% recorded once. Germline-derived CDR1 and CDR2 are MGHRA and YSYEKL. The CDR3 consists of 15 residues. V gave up 0 bases and J gave up 4 bases, with 7 bases separating them. The TCR comes from a woman under 40 who had recovered from COVID-19. This chain joins TRBV4-1 and TRBJ1-6; no definite D call. Sequenced: peripheral blood. The CDR3, as DNA: TGCGCCAGCAGCCAAGACGGCAGGTATAATTCACCCCTCCACTTT. Amino acids: CASSQDGRYNSPLHF.